One T cell receptor (beta chain) is described in this entry. The antigen it binds to is not known. It has no much larger one-base neighbor in the sample; base qualities were not kept. The collaborating institutions used their own protocols to collect whole blood in K2EDTA tubes. Collaborator samples were shipped for TCRbeta analysis as frozen whole blood, isolated PBMCs, or DNA extracted from either sample type. The data stem from a study of blood T cell repertoires in COVID-19 (TCRdb year 2020). At the level of the whole study: Collaborator samples came from the United States, Italy and Spain and covered acute and convalescent phases of COVID-19. Samples were obtained from the ongoing ImmuneRACE study (first 160 participants) and from 1,200 or so subjects provided by 6 global collaborators. The repertoires were released in a freely available public database intended as a resource for research on the immune response to SARS-CoV-2. The sample metadata nearly always contained a de-identified subject ID, COVID-19 status, age in years and sex. The material from the prospective study consisted of cDNA or gDNA derived from T cells, B-cell-depleted T cells, or PBMCs. Where available, HLA class I and class II types were taken from metadata supplied by the sample provider and were not determined by assay-based typing. The dataset comprised deeply sampled blood TCRbeta repertoires from subjects exposed to, actively infected with, or recovered from COVID-19. What the work shows at the level of the full study, not this receptor alone: How much clinical and demographic metadata was included differed by source and by participant, and the metadata was provided uncurated.

The germline V gene yields SGHRS for CDR1 and YFSETQ for CDR2. Inclusive of the bounding cysteine and phenylalanine, the CDR3 is 15 residues long. CDR3 DNA only is kept here, 45 bases in frame from base 1. The germline V and J ends show losses of 3 bases and 9 bases respectively, and no gene match explains 6 bases of the junction. TCRbeta CDR3 regions were amplified from genomic DNA using the immunoSEQ Assay, a bias-controlled multiplex PCR. The original methods were these. Within the assay, amplification of reference gene primers was used to estimate how many nucleated cells each sample contained. To quantify the absolute abundance of each unique TCRbeta CDR3 rearrangement, sequence reads were collapsed and filtered. For each sample, productive Simpson clonality was calculated by taking the square root of Simpson's diversity index across productive rearrangements. TCRdb obtained this table from immuneACCESS and retained in-frame rearrangements with V and J assigned. These tables miss some clones; where compared with another copy, unresolved V genes account for less than half of the shortfall, and the remainder is unexplained. V and J calls and clone size are given by that table; D and trimming were obtained from the DNA. This sample has 30,000 or so clones in its table, and approximately 85% of those were observed once. The ten largest clones add up to more than 7.5% of the sample.

The material sequenced was peripheral blood. The sequence came from a man at least 80 years old with active COVID-19. The chain is encoded by TRBV5-1 joined to TRBJ2-1, and 13 junction bases match TRBD2. CDR3 loop: CASSYRLAGGIEQFF. The DNA is TGCGCCAGCAGCTACCGACTAGCGGGGGGTATTGAGCAGTTCTTC.